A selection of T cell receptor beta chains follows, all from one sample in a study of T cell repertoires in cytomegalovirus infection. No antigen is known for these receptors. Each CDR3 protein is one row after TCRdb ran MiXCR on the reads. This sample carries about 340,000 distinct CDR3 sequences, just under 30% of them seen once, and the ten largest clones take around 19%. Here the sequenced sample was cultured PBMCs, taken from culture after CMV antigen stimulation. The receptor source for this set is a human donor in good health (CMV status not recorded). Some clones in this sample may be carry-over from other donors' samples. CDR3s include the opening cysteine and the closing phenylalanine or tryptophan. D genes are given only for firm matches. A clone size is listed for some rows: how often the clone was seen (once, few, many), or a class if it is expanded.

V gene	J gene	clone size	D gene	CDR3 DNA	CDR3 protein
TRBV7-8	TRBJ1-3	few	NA	TGTGCCAGCAGCTTAGGACAGTTCGTCTCTGGAAACACCATATATTTT	CASSLGQFVSGNTIYF
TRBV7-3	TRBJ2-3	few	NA	TGTGCCAGCAGGGGGAATAGCACAGATACGCAGTATTTT	CASRGNSTDTQYF
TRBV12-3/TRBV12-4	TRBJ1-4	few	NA	TGTGCCAGCACCCGTAATGAAAAACTGTTTTTT	CASTRNEKLFF
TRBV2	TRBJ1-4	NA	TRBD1	TGTGCCAGCAGCTCACAGGGGCAGGGGGAAAAACTGTTTTTT	CASSSQGQGEKLFF
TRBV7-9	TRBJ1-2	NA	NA	TGTGCCAGCAGACTCCGTCCTCGGAACACCCGCCGGGGCTTTGGCTATGGCTACACCTTC	CASRLRPRNTRRGFGYGYTF
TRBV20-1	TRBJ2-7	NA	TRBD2	TGCAGTGCTCCTAGCGGGTTGAGCTCCTACGAGCAGTACTTC	CSAPSGLSSYEQYF
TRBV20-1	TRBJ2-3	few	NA	TGCAGTGCTAGCAGGGGGACTACCACAGATACGCAGTATTTT	CSASRGTTTDTQYF
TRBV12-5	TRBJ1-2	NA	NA	TGTGCTAGTGGTTCGGACTCGTATGGCTACACCTTC	CASGSDSYGYTF
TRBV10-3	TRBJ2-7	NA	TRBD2	TGTGCCATCAGTATAGCGGGGGTCCCATCCTACGAGCAGTACTTC	CAISIAGVPSYEQYF
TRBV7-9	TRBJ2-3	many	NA	TGTGCCAGCAGCCCAGCGGCTAGCCGTAGTCGAGATACGCAGTATTTT	CASSPAASRSRDTQYF
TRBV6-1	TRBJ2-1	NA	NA	TGTGCCAGCATTTCCATAGATGGGGGGCTAGCCTACAATGAGCAGTTCTTC	CASISIDGGLAYNEQFF
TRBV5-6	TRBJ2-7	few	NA	TGTGCCAGCAGCTTGGATGGGGGCTACGAGCAGTACTTC	CASSLDGGYEQYF
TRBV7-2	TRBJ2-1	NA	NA	TGTGCCAGGGGTTTAGAGGGGGGACAGACCTACAATGAGCAGTTCTTC	CARGLEGGQTYNEQFF
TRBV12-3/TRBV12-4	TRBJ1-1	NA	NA	TGTGCCAGCAGCCTGTGGATGAACACTGAAGCTTTCTTT	CASSLWMNTEAFF
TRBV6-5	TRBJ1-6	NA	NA	TGTGCCAGCAACAGGGCGGAAAATTCACCCCTCCACTTT	CASNRAENSPLHF
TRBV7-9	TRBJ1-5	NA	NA	TGTGCCAGCAGCCAAGGAAGTAAACAGCCCCAGCATTTT	CASSQGSKQPQHF
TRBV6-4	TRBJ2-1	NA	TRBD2	TGTGCCAGCAGTGAACTAGCGGGGATGGATGAGCAGTTCTTC	CASSELAGMDEQFF
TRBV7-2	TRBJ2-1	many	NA	TGTGCCAGCAGCTCCGCGGGACAGTCTATAGTTGAGCAGTTCTTC	CASSSAGQSIVEQFF
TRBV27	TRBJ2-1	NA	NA	TGTGCCAGCACCCCCAGGGGCATTTACAATGAGCAGTTCTTC	CASTPRGIYNEQFF
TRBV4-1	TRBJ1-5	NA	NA	TGCGCCAGCAGCCCCTACAGTAGCAATCAGCCCCAGCATTTT	CASSPYSSNQPQHF
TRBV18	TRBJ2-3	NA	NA	TGTGCCAGCTCACCAGCTCAAACAGATACGCAGTATTTT	CASSPAQTDTQYF
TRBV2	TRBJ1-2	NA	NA	TGTGCCAGTGTGAACTATGGCTACACCTTC	CASVNYGYTF
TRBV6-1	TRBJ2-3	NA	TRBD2	TGTGCCAGCGCAAAGCCGGGGGGGCTGAAGACAGATACGCAGTATTTT	CASAKPGGLKTDTQYF
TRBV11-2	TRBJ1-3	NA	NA	TGTGCCAGCAGCTTAGATCTCCGCCCAGATAGCTCTGGAAACACCATATATTTT	CASSLDLRPDSSGNTIYF
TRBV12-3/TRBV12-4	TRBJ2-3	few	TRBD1	TGTGCCAGCAGTTTATGGCAGGGGGCCGTCACAGATACGCAGTATTTT	CASSLWQGAVTDTQYF
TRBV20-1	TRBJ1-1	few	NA	TGCAGTGCTAGAAGGGGATACGGTTTGAACACTGAAGCTTTCTTT	CSARRGYGLNTEAFF
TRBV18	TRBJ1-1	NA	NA	TGTGCCAGCTCACAAAACAGCAACACTGAAGCTTTCTTT	CASSQNSNTEAFF
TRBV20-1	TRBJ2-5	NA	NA	TGCAGTGCTAGAGATGGGCGGGGCCCCCAAGAGACCCAGTACTTC	CSARDGRGPQETQYF
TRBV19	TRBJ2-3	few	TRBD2	TGTGCCAGTAGTACAAGAAAGCGGGAGTCCCCAGATACGCAGTATTTT	CASSTRKRESPDTQYF
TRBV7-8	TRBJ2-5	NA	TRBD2	TGTGCCAGCAGCTTAGCATCACTAGCGGGAGAGACCCAGTACTTC	CASSLASLAGETQYF
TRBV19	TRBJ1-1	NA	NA	TGTGCCAGTACGCTTCGGAGTGATTTAATGAACACTGAAGCTTTCTTT	CASTLRSDLMNTEAFF
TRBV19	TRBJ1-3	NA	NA	TGTGCCAGCCCTAGTCCTGCAGGATCTGGAAACACCATATATTTT	CASPSPAGSGNTIYF
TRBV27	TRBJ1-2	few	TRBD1	TGTGCCAGCAGTCGGACAGGGTCAACTTTCAACTATGGCTACACCTTC	CASSRTGSTFNYGYTF
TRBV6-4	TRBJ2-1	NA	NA	TGTGCCAGCAGTGACAGTGCCCCACCCTTAGGTGAGCAGTTCTTC	CASSDSAPPLGEQFF
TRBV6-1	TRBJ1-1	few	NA	TGTGCCAGCAGTCCATTTGAGGGGCAAGGAACTGAAGCTTTCTTT	CASSPFEGQGTEAFF
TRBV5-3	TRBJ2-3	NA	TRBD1	TGTGCCAGCAGCGCTCCGGGACAGGGGATAGATACGCAGTATTTT	CASSAPGQGIDTQYF
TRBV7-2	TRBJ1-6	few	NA	TGTGCCAGCAGCTTCGCCGGGCCAGGTGAAAATTCACCCCTCCACTTT	CASSFAGPGENSPLHF
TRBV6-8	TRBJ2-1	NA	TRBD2	TGTGCCAGCAGTCCTTCCGGGGGGGAAACCTACAATGAGCAGTTCTTC	CASSPSGGETYNEQFF
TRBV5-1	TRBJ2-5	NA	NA	TGCGCCAGCACCCGTGGAAGCAACCAAGAGACCCAGTACTTC	CASTRGSNQETQYF
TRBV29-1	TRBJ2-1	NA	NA	TGCAGCGTCGGATCTTTGAATGAGCAGTTCTTC	CSVGSLNEQFF
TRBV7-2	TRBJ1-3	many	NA	TGTGCCAGCAGCTTTACAGGAACGAGATCCAGTGGAAACACCATATATTTT	CASSFTGTRSSGNTIYF
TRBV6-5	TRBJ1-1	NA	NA	TGTGCCAGCAGTTATTACAGACAGAACACTGAAGCTTTCTTT	CASSYYRQNTEAFF
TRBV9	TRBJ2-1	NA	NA	TGTGCCAGCAGCTCCGGTGGGAGGTATGAGCAGTTCTTC	CASSSGGRYEQFF
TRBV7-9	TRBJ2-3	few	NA	TGTGCCAGCAGCTTAGGATCCCACACAGATACGCAGTATTTT	CASSLGSHTDTQYF
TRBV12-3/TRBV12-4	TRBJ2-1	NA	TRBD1	TGTGCCAGCAGAAAGACAGGGAATAAGTACAATGAGCAGTTCTTC	CASRKTGNKYNEQFF
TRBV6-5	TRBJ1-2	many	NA	TGTGCCAGCAGCTGGGGCAGGGGCTACACCTTC	CASSWGRGYTF
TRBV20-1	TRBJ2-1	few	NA	TGCAGTGCTAGAGAGGACTACAATGAGCAGTTCTTC	CSAREDYNEQFF
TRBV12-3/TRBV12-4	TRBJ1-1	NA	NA	TGTGCCAGCGGACGGGGAATGAACACTGAAGCTTTCTTT	CASGRGMNTEAFF
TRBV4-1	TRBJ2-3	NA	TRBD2	TGCGCCAGCAGCCACCCAACTAGCGGGGGGGCCACCCTCACAGATACGCAGTATTTT	CASSHPTSGGATLTDTQYF
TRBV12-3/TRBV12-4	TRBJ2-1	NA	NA	TGTGCCAGCACACGTACTCTCAGCTCCTACAATGAGCAGTTCTTC	CASTRTLSSYNEQFF
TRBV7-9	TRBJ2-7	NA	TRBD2	TGTGCCAGCAGCTTCTTGACTAGCGGGAGCTACGAGCAGTACTTC	CASSFLTSGSYEQYF
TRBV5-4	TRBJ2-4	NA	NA	TGTGCCAGCAGCCGTCCGGGTGGGGACATTCAGTACTTC	CASSRPGGDIQYF
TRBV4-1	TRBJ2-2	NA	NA	TGCGCCAGCAGCCAAGGGCCAGCGGAGGGCACCGGGGAGCTGTTTTTT	CASSQGPAEGTGELFF
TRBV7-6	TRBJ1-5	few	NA	TGTGCCAGCAGCTTCGGGGTCAGTGAGCCCCAGCATTTT	CASSFGVSEPQHF
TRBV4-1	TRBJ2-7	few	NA	TGCGCCAGCAGCCAAGACCCGCGGGGGCCTTTCTCCTACGAGCAGTACTTC	CASSQDPRGPFSYEQYF
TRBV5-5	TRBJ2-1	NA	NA	TGTGCCAGCAGTCGCAGATTCAATGAGCAGTTCTTC	CASSRRFNEQFF